Listed below are T cell receptor beta chains from one sample, sequenced in a study of T cells in Graves' hyperthyroidism and ophthalmopathy. TCRdb processed the multiplex PCR reads anew with MiXCR; each CDR3 protein has one entry. The table lists 300,000 to 450,000 distinct CDR3 sequences, about 12% of them singletons. Sequencing was carried out using blood. The source of these receptors is a woman between 18 and 29 years old with Graves' hyperthyroidism. Both conserved end residues are part of each CDR3. D genes are given only for firm matches. Not all rows give a size; the values are once, few, many and, for expanded clones, a class.

j_gene | d_gene | v_gene | abundance | CDR3nt | CDR3aa
TRBJ1-6 | - | TRBV20-1 | few | TGCAGTGCTAGAAAGACCACAGGCCGAAGCTCCTATAATTCACCCCTCCACTTT | CSARKTTGRSSYNSPLHF
TRBJ1-5 | - | TRBV19 | - | TGTGCCACCGTCTCCTACGGTGGCAATCAGCCCCAGCATTTT | CATVSYGGNQPQHF
TRBJ2-7 | TRBD1 | TRBV29-1 | many | TGCAGCGTTCCATGGGACAGACATAACTACGAGCAGTACTTC | CSVPWDRHNYEQYF
TRBJ2-5 | - | TRBV20-1 | many | TGCAGTGCTAGGGGTCAGGTCCAAGAGACCCAGTACTTC | CSARGQVQETQYF
TRBJ1-2 | - | TRBV2 | many | TGTGCCAGCAAAGGACAGTCTAACTATGGCTACACCTTC | CASKGQSNYGYTF
TRBJ1-4 | - | TRBV4-1 | few | TGCGCCAGCAGCCAAGAAGTATCTCAGATAGAAAAACTGTTTTTT | CASSQEVSQIEKLFF
TRBJ2-1 | TRBD2 | TRBV4-1 | - | TGCGCCAGCAGCACACCTCTAGCGGGAGCCTACAATGAGCAGTTCTTC | CASSTPLAGAYNEQFF
TRBJ1-3 | - | TRBV2 | many | TGTGCCAGCAATAAAGTAGGGGTCTCTGGAAACACCATATATTTT | CASNKVGVSGNTIYF
TRBJ2-3 | - | TRBV25-1 | few | TGTGCCAGCAGCCCCTCAGGGCGGGGTAGCACAGATACGCAGTATTTT | CASSPSGRGSTDTQYF
TRBJ2-1 | TRBD2 | TRBV5-6 | - | TGTGCCAGCAGCTTTCCGGGAGGGCCGGGCAATGAGCAGTTCTTC | CASSFPGGPGNEQFF
TRBJ2-3 | - | TRBV27 | many | TGTGCCAGCAGTTTACGTCTCACAGATACGCAGTATTTT | CASSLRLTDTQYF
TRBJ2-2 | - | TRBV6-5 | - | TGTGCCAGCAGTTACTCTATTACCGGGGAGCTGTTTTTT | CASSYSITGELFF
TRBJ2-3 | - | TRBV9 | - | TGTGCCAGCAGCGTTTCGGGCCCTGGGACAGATACGCAGTATTTT | CASSVSGPGTDTQYF
TRBJ2-1 | TRBD2 | TRBV28 | many | TGTGCCAGCAGTTTTCGTGGGGTAGCGGGATACAATGAGCAGTTCTTC | CASSFRGVAGYNEQFF
TRBJ1-3 | - | TRBV29-1 | many | TGCAGCGTTGAAGTTGGGGCACTTCGCTCTGGAAACACCATATATTTT | CSVEVGALRSGNTIYF
TRBJ1-1 | TRBD1 | TRBV12-3/TRBV12-4 | many | TGTGCCAGCAGTTTCCGGGACAGTTTGAAAGCTTTCTTT | CASSFRDSLKAFF
TRBJ1-5 | - | TRBV20-1 | many | TGCAGTGCTAGAGATGGGACTGGCTATAGCAATCAGCCCCAGCATTTT | CSARDGTGYSNQPQHF
TRBJ2-2 | - | TRBV14 | few | TGTGCCAGCAGCCAAGATCTTTTGGGGCCGACCGGGGAGCTGTTTTTT | CASSQDLLGPTGELFF
TRBJ1-1 | - | TRBV7-2 | many | TGTGCCAGCAGTTCGCAGTCGGGTACTGAAGCTTTCTTT | CASSSQSGTEAFF